A single sample gave rise to the 23 T cell receptor beta chains below, sequenced in a study of blood T cell repertoires in COVID-19. Sequencing was performed with immunoSEQ multiplex PCR; in TCRdb, only in-frame clones are kept and a portion is missing. The sample contains around 400,000 clones, 87% of which appear only once. Sequenced material: peripheral blood. These receptors all come from a woman in her fifties or sixties with COVID-19, enrolled during active disease.

The chain links TRBV5-4 to TRBJ1-2; D is uncertain. Germline lookup yields CDR1 SGHNT and CDR2 YYREEE (reference sequence). The CDR3 covers 16 residues. V was trimmed by 0 bases and J by 0 bases, leaving 12 bases between them. In DNA form, the CDR3 reads TGTGCCAGCAGCTTGGACTATCGCCGAGCTAACTATGGCTACACCTTC. Residues: CASSLDYRRANYGYTF.

V is TRBV5-4 and J is TRBJ2-2; D is perhaps TRBD1 (5 bases). Trimming took 1 base from V and 1 from J, leaving 11 bases between them. The CDR3 spans 16 residues. Looked up from germline, CDR1 is SGHNT and CDR2 is YYREEE (reference sequence). The CDR3 nucleotides are TGTGCCAGCAGCTTGTGGCCAGGGCTGAACACCGGGGAGCTGTTTTTT. As protein: CASSLWPGLNTGELFF.

This chain connects TRBV20-1 to TRBJ2-7, with D maybe TRBD1 (5 bases). Germline values: CDR1 DFQATT, CDR2 SNEGSKA (reference sequence). V was trimmed by 4 bases and J by 1 base, leaving 8 bases between them. The CDR3 extends over 12 amino acids. CDR3 in amino acids: CSAIDRSYEQYF. The CDR3 DNA follows: TGCAGTGCTATTGACAGATCCTACGAGCAGTACTTC.

V and J are TRBV28 and TRBJ1-5; D not certain. This CDR3 region has 13 residues. The germline gives CDR1 MDHEN, CDR2 SYDVKM. V was pared by 5 bases and J by 5 bases, with 10 bases between. The DNA for the CDR3 is TGTGCCAGCAGTCGTGACGGGTATCAGCCCCAGCATTTT. Protein sequence: CASSRDGYQPQHF.

This clone was recorded once. The CDR3 spells CASSYRDRGKDQPQHF. The CDR3 DNA is TGTGCCAGCAGTTATCGGGACAGGGGGAAAGATCAGCCCCAGCATTTT. The rearrangement joins TRBV6-5 to TRBJ1-5, with 11 bases lining up with TRBD1. V was clipped by 3 bases and J by 5 bases; unmatched bases: 6. The CDR3 runs 16 residues. Per the germline V gene, CDR1 is MNHEY and CDR2 is SVGAGI.

The V call is TRBV9, the J call TRBJ2-5; a possible D gene is TRBD2 (7 bases). V lost 2 bases and J lost 1, with 18 bases in between. CDR1 SGDLS and CDR2 YYNGEE come from the germline V gene. This CDR3 contains 17 residues. The CDR3 reads CASSVGGASGFQETQYF. DNA for the CDR3: TGTGCCAGCAGCGTTGGGGGCGCTAGCGGCTTCCAAGAGACCCAGTACTTC.

The chain has TRBV2 and TRBJ2-7; D not certain. Germline V lookup: CDR1 SNHLY, CDR2 FYNNEI. V was trimmed by 4 bases and J by 3 bases, leaving 13 bases between them. This CDR3 region has 14 residues. In DNA form, the CDR3 reads TGTGCCAGCAGTGCGATGGCAAAGTTCTACGAGCAGTACTTC. Translated: CASSAMAKFYEQYF.

This chain connects TRBV9 to TRBJ2-5; 7 nucleotides line up with TRBD2. Germline V gives CDR1 SGDLS, CDR2 YYNGEE. This CDR3 is built from 14 residues. V lost 3 bases to trimming and J lost 5 bases; unmatched junction nucleotides: 7. As DNA, the CDR3 is TGTGCCAGCAGCGAGGGCCCCGGGGGGGAGACCCAGTACTTC. This translates into CASSEGPGGETQYF.

This clone was seen only a few times. The rearrangement joins TRBV28 to TRBJ1-5; tentative D call: TRBD1 (5 bases). This CDR3 contains 14 residues. Per the germline V gene, CDR1 is MDHEN and CDR2 is SYDVKM. Deletions cut 5 bases from V and 0 bases from J, with 8 bases between. The CDR3 nucleotides are TGTGCCAGCAGTCGGCAGGGTAGCAATCAGCCCCAGCATTTT. Its protein is CASSRQGSNQPQHF.

The rearrangement joins TRBV5-1 to TRBJ2-1; the D is unclear. In germline, CDR1 is SGHRS, CDR2 YFSETQ. V was pared by 0 bases and J by 4 bases, with 5 bases between. The CDR3 has 13 amino acids. In nucleotides, the CDR3 is TGCGCCAGCAGCTTGGACGGTTACAATGAGCAGTTCTTC. This codes for CASSLDGYNEQFF. Using reference TRBV5-1 and TRBJ2-1 for the parts outside the CDR3, the full variable domain is KAGVTQTPRYLIKTRGQQVTLSCSPISGHRSVSWYQQTPGQGLQFLFEYFSETQRNKGNFPGRFSGRQFSNSRSEMNVSTLELGDSALYLCASSLDGYNEQFFGPGTRLTVL.

The chain has TRBV5-1 and TRBJ2-2; 9 bases agree with TRBD1. V was pared by 3 bases and J by 6 bases, with 15 bases of the junction left unmatched. The CDR3 length is 18 residues. Germline-derived CDR1 and CDR2 are SGHRS and YFSETQ. This chain's CDR3 is CASSYWDRARSYSGELFF. In DNA form, the CDR3 reads TGCGCCAGCAGCTACTGGGACAGGGCAAGGTCTTACTCCGGGGAGCTGTTTTTT.

The chain carries TRBV7-3 and TRBJ2-2, with 8 nucleotides matching TRBD1. The CDR3 length is 13 residues. J gave up 7 bases and V 9 bases, and 7 bases lay outside the gene matches. Germline CDR1 SGHTA, CDR2 FQGTGA. The CDR3 protein is CASQGAKVGELFF. The CDR3 DNA reads TGTGCCAGTCAGGGGGCCAAGGTCGGGGAGCTGTTTTTT.

This chain connects TRBV5-5 to TRBJ1-1; D is ambiguous. The CDR3 loop spans 16 amino acids. Germline V gene lookup returns CDR1 SGHKS and CDR2 YYEKEE (reference sequence). V was trimmed by 0 bases and J by 0 bases, leaving 12 bases between them. CDR3 bases: TGTGCCAGCAGCTTGGGAGCAAATACTGTGAACACTGAAGCTTTCTTT. It specifies CASSLGANTVNTEAFF.

The chain uses TRBV11-3 and TRBJ1-2, with 12 bases fitting TRBD1. This CDR3 is built from 16 residues. CDR1 SGHNT and CDR2 YENEEA come from the germline V gene. The junction had 12 bases not matched to a gene; V was cut back by 5 bases and J by 8 bases. CDR3 residues: CASSPNRDRGREGYTF. The CDR3 region has the DNA TGTGCCAGCAGCCCAAACCGGGACAGGGGGCGCGAGGGCTACACCTTC. The whole variable domain, remainder taken from reference TRBV11-3 and TRBJ1-2, is EAGVVQSPRYKIIEKKQPVAFWCNPISGHNTLYWYLQNLGQGPELLIRYENEEAVDDSQLPKDRFSAERLKGVDSTLKIQPAELGDSAVYLCASSPNRDRGREGYTFGSGTRLTVV.

The chain carries TRBV19 and TRBJ2-5; 10 bases agree with TRBD2. Germline values: CDR1 LNHDA, CDR2 SQIVND (reference sequence). V lost 8 bases, J lost 7 bases, and 13 bases stayed unmatched. This CDR3 has 15 residues. CDR3 region: CASRSLAGRPGTQYF. For the CDR3, the DNA is TGTGCCAGTCGTTCACTAGCGGGACGCCCAGGGACCCAGTACTTC. Filled out from reference TRBV19 and TRBJ2-5, the complete variable domain reads DGGITQSPKYLFRKEGQNVTLSCEQNLNHDAMYWYRQDPGQGLRLIYYSQIVNDFQKGDIAEGYSVSREKKESFPLTVTSAQKNPTAFYLCASRSLAGRPGTQYFGPGTRLLVL.

The V call is TRBV18, the J call TRBJ2-7; 11 nucleotides agree with TRBD1. The germline V gene has CDR1 KGHSH and CDR2 LQKENI. The CDR3 extends over 15 amino acids. J gave up 6 bases and V 6 bases, and 10 bases lay outside the gene matches. The chain's CDR3 is CASSPPGQGAGEQYF. The CDR3 DNA follows: TGTGCCAGCTCGCCGCCTGGACAGGGGGCGGGCGAGCAGTACTTC.

The CDR3 DNA is TGCGCCAGCAGCCAAGATTACCGGACAGGGGTCCCTAGCTACACCTTC. This sequence encodes CASSQDYRTGVPSYTF. J is TRBJ1-2 and V is TRBV4-1, with TRBD1 identical over 9 bases. There are 16 residues in the CDR3. V lost 0 bases, J lost 9 bases, and 11 bases stayed unmatched. CDR1 MGHRA and CDR2 YSYEKL come from the germline V gene.

The rearrangement uses TRBV19 and TRBJ2-5; no firm D call. V was pared by 2 bases and J by 0 bases, with 16 bases between. Germline values: CDR1 LNHDA, CDR2 SQIVND (reference sequence). This CDR3 spans 17 amino acids. This CDR3 reads CASSIRGLAKYQETQYF. CDR3 nucleotides: TGTGCCAGTAGTATACGCGGTTTAGCCAAGTACCAAGAGACCCAGTACTTC.

The rearrangement links TRBV10-3 to TRBJ2-3, with TRBD1 matching over 9 bases. CDR1 and CDR2 (germline): ENHRY, SYGVKD. The CDR3 extends over 16 amino acids. V shed 10 bases, J shed 5 bases, and the junction held 16 bases outside the gene matches. CDR3 bases: TGTGCCACTAACGCCTATCCGGGACAGGGAGAAGATACGCAGTATTTT. Its translation is CATNAYPGQGEDTQYF.

The V gene is TRBV6-5, the J gene TRBJ1-2, with a weak D call TRBD1 (6 bases). Germline V CDR1 and CDR2: MNHEY, SVGAGI. This CDR3 comprises 12 residues. Trimming took off 6 bases at V and 5 bases at J, with 10 bases between the two ends. The CDR3 protein is CASRRGLYGYTF. DNA for the CDR3: TGTGCCAGCAGGAGGGGGTTATATGGCTACACCTTC.

V is TRBV25-1 and J is TRBJ2-4; weak D call: TRBD1 (7 bases). V was cut by 1 base and J by 7 bases, with 8 bases left in between. The CDR3 length is 13 residues. Germline V lookup: CDR1 MGHDK, CDR2 SYGVNS. The CDR3 is CASSESGGNIQYF. The DNA of the CDR3 is TGTGCCAGCAGTGAATCAGGGGGGAACATTCAGTACTTC.

This clone was detected once. V is TRBV20-1 and J is TRBJ2-1, with no clear D. The CDR3 spans 11 residues. V was pared by 3 bases and J by 4 bases, with 4 bases between. Germline CDR1 DFQATT, CDR2 SNEGSKA (reference sequence). The CDR3 region is CSASSYNEQFF. The CDR3 coding sequence is TGCAGTGCTAGTTCTTACAATGAGCAGTTCTTC.

The chain carries TRBV19 and TRBJ2-3, with 12 bases identical to TRBD2. Per germline, CDR1 LNHDA and CDR2 SQIVND (reference sequence). After removal of 8 bases from V and 4 bases from J, the junction contained 4 bases not matched to a gene. The CDR3 runs 14 residues. CDR3 nucleotide sequence: TGTGCCAGTGTGACTAGCGGGGGCTCAGATACGCAGTATTTT. This translates into CASVTSGGSDTQYF.